The 7 T cell receptor beta chains presented below share a single source sample, sequenced in a study of control samples from healthy donors and cancer patients. Clones were read by immunoSEQ multiplex PCR, and TCRdb kept only the in-frame ones, dropping some. This table has 75,000 to 95,000 clones, approximately 91% appearing once. Material for sequencing was PBMCs. These receptors were obtained from a woman between 50 and 59 years old with colorectal cancer.

This sequence joins TRBV30 and TRBJ1-1, with D possibly being TRBD1 (6 bases). The CDR3 consists of 11 residues. V dropped 1 base and J dropped 8 bases, with 8 bases sitting between them. CDR1 and CDR2 from the germline V gene are GTSNPN and SVGIG (reference sequence). The CDR3 spells CAWSGGGEAFF. The CDR3 DNA sequence: TGTGCCTGGAGTGGAGGGGGGGAAGCTTTCTTT. Full variable domain (rest looked up from reference TRBV30 and TRBJ1-1): SQTIHQWPATLVQPVGSPLSLECTVEGTSNPNLYWYRQAAGRGLQLLFYSVGIGQISSEVPQNLSASRPQDRQFILSSKKLLLSDSGFYLCAWSGGGEAFFGQGTRLTVV.

The chain combines TRBV6-2 or TRBV6-3 with TRBJ1-2; D might be TRBD1 (6 bases). Trimming pared 6 bases from V and 12 bases from J, leaving 20 bases between. Germline V gives CDR1 MNHEY, CDR2 SVGEGT. CDR3 length: 13 residues. CDR3 residues: CASSPGHPMWHTF. The CDR3 DNA is TGTGCCAGCAGCCCGGGACACCCGATGTGGCACACCTTC.

V and J are TRBV9 and TRBJ1-4, with D unclear. CDR3 length equals 15 residues. CDR1 is SGDLS, CDR2 YYNGEE, per germline. Deletions cut 0 bases from V and 0 bases from J, with 6 bases between. Here the CDR3 DNA reads TGTGCCAGCAGCGTAGAGCCGACAACTAATGAAAAACTGTTTTTT. Its protein product is CASSVEPTTNEKLFF.

J is TRBJ2-5 and V is TRBV14; D possibly corresponds to TRBD1 (5 bases). This CDR3 contains 14 residues. Deletions cut 1 base from V and 3 bases from J, with 9 bases between. Per germline, CDR1 SGHDN and CDR2 FVKESK. The DNA of the CDR3 is TGTGCCAGCAGCCAAGTTCTCAGGGAAGAGACCCAGTACTTC. Protein sequence: CASSQVLREETQYF.

The chain couples TRBV7-6 to TRBJ2-5; the D gene is possibly TRBD1 (6 bases). The CDR3 is 14 residues long. V was shortened by 7 bases and J by 5 bases, with 17 bases between the two germline ends. Germline loops: CDR1 SGHVS, CDR2 FNYEAQ. The CDR3 coding sequence is TGTGCCAGCACCGCAGGGGCTGGAAGCGAGACCCAGTACTTC. Amino acid sequence: CASTAGAGSETQYF.

V and J are TRBV5-1 and TRBJ1-1, with D possibly being TRBD1 (6 bases). Per the germline V gene, CDR1 is SGHRS and CDR2 is YFSETQ. The CDR3 runs 15 residues. Between the trimmed V and J ends, which lost 4 bases and 1 base, there was a span of 14 bases. CDR3 sequence: CASSNRQEGNTEAFF. The CDR3, as DNA: TGCGCCAGCAGCAACAGACAGGAAGGGAACACTGAAGCTTTCTTT.

This rearrangement joins TRBV28 to TRBJ1-5; D is uncertain. The V end was cut by 2 bases, the J end by 5 bases, with 4 bases between. Germline V gene data show CDR1 as MDHEN and CDR2 as SYDVKM. The CDR3 extends over 12 amino acids. The CDR3 is CASSLGYQPQHF. In DNA form, the CDR3 reads TGTGCCAGCAGTTTAGGCTATCAGCCCCAGCATTTT. Filled out from reference TRBV28 and TRBJ1-5, the complete variable domain reads DVKVTQSSRYLVKRTGEKVFLECVQDMDHENMFWYRQDPGLGLRLIYFSYDVKMKEKGDIPEGYSVSREKKERFSLILESASTNQTSMYLCASSLGYQPQHFGDGTRLSIL.